Shown below are 2 T cell receptor beta chains from a single sample sequenced in a study of blood T cell repertoires in COVID-19. The table came from immunoSEQ multiplex PCR; TCRdb's copy has only in-frame clones and leaves some out. The data contain approximately 120,000 clones, 85% to 90% of them singletons. Material for sequencing was peripheral blood. The receptors originated from a woman at least 80 years old with COVID-19, enrolled during active disease.

The DNA for the CDR3 is TGTGCCAGCAGCGTCCAGACAGGGGCCGGCACAGATACGCAGTATTTT. Translated, it gives CASSVQTGAGTDTQYF. The J gene is TRBJ2-3, the V gene TRBV9, with 8 nucleotides matching TRBD1. The CDR3 sequence is 16 residues long. CDR1 is SGDLS and CDR2 is YYNGEE in the germline V gene. V gave up 2 bases and J gave up 1 base; unmatched junction bases: 6.

The chain links TRBV19 to TRBJ1-1; D is uncertain. Trimming left V 5 bases short and J 0 bases short, with 16 bases between. Germline V lookup: CDR1 LNHDA, CDR2 SQIVND (reference sequence). The length of the CDR3 is 16 residues. For the CDR3, the DNA is TGTGCCAGTAGTGGATTTCGGGCGGGAATGAACACTGAAGCTTTCTTT. Its translation is CASSGFRAGMNTEAFF.